The clone carrying this T cell receptor beta chain was found many times. What it binds is unknown. These data originate in a study of molecular identifiers for immune sequencing clone quantification. TCRdb re-derived calls from the PCR reads in MiXCR, one entry per CDR3 protein. Counted here are over 600,000 distinct CDR3 sequences, just under 20% occurring once; the ten biggest clones make up under 0.95%. The study, taken as a whole, reports: More than 98% of effector molecules, versus under 1% of naive-cell molecules, belonged to clones above 20 RNA copies.

Trimming took 6 bases from V and 4 from J; bases not matched to a gene: 16. CDR1 is DFQATT, CDR2 SNEGSKA, per germline (reference sequence). The CDR3 covers 16 residues. This clonotype was sampled from a human donor in good health. Some libraries in this study had Jurkat cell RNA spiked in. The sample consisted of naive CD8+ T cells from blood, with Jurkat cell RNA spiked in. Noted subset: FACS-sorted CD8+CD4-CCR7+CD45RA+ naive T cells. The rearrangement links TRBV20-1 to TRBJ2-3, with 7 nucleotides matching TRBD1. The CDR3 loop reads CSAPSPQGVQADTQYF. In nucleotides, the CDR3 is TGCAGTGCCCCTAGTCCCCAGGGGGTACAAGCAGATACGCAGTATTTT.